The clone carrying this TCR beta chain was detected only once. The V gene's germline CDR1 is SGHAT and CDR2 FQNNGV. This CDR3 has 12 residues. With 5 bases removed from V and 2 bases from J, the gap between germline ends came to 7 bases. In replicate PCRs of sorted subsets, roughly 210 ng DNA, approximately 30,000 T cell genomes, was used. TCRdb's copy holds only in-frame clones and misses some; the assay was immunoSEQ multiplex PCR. The sample carries some 2,000,000 clones, around 95% recorded once. The data were taken from a study of shared clonotypes between healthy human individuals. Material for sequencing was naive CD4+ T cells sorted from blood. The subset here: CD45RA+ positively selected. V is TRBV11-2 and J is TRBJ2-7, with unresolved D. The source of this sequence is a man between 18 and 35 years old in good health. The CDR3 DNA is TGTGCCAGCAGCCCATGGGCCTACGAGCAGTACTTC. Translated: CASSPWAYEQYF.